This TCR beta chain derives from a study of T cell changes during pregnancy in multiple sclerosis. CDR1 is SGHRS, CDR2 YFSETQ, per germline. The CDR3 extends over 12 amino acids. Trimming took 6 bases from V and 7 from J; bases not matched to a gene: 2. Generated by immunoSEQ multiplex PCR, the TCRdb table keeps only in-frame clones and is missing some. The profile covers about 30,000 clones, with almost 90% appearing a single time and roughly 0.52% taken by the ten largest. The sequence was obtained from a female donor in good health, enrolled as a control in a pregnancy study. The rearrangement links TRBV5-1 to TRBJ2-3, with 10 bases matching TRBD1. Sequencing was performed on CD4+ T cells from peripheral blood mononuclear cells, taken in the third trimester of pregnancy. CDR3 bases: TGCGCCAGCACGGACAGGGGGAATACGCAGTATTTT. Protein: CASTDRGNTQYF.